What follows describes a single T cell receptor (beta chain). This record comes from a study of T cell changes during pregnancy in multiple sclerosis. The assay was immunoSEQ multiplex PCR, and TCRdb's table has in-frame clones only and misses some. In the table there are around 77,000 clones, around 90% of which are singletons. Trimming left V 5 bases short and J 2 bases short, with 13 bases between. The length of the CDR3 is 15 residues. The germline gives CDR1 SGHVS, CDR2 FNYEAQ. The starting material was peripheral blood, obtained in the third trimester of pregnancy. The V and J genes are TRBV7-6 and TRBJ2-1; no clear D. The origin of this receptor is a female donor with multiple sclerosis, enrolled in a pregnancy study. CDR3 nucleotides: TGTGCCAGCAGCCCATCCCATGGCACCTACAATGAGCAGTTCTTC. Protein: CASSPSHGTYNEQFF.